This T cell receptor (beta chain) derives from a study of T cells in localized non-small cell lung cancer. Study results and caveats: Peak T cell clonality was found in uninvolved adjacent lung, exceeding tumor. Appearing in adjacent lung were a median approximately 50 of the top 100 tumor clones.

Worth noting for this clone: Its specificity is unknown.

The method was immunoSEQ multiplex PCR; TCRdb's version includes in-frame clones alone and lacks a portion of them. The sample has about 29,000 clones; approximately 90% are singletons. CDR1 is MDHEN, CDR2 SYDVKM, per germline. The junction had 8 bases not matched to a gene; V was cut back by 4 bases and J by 3 bases. The CDR3 covers 16 residues. The chain combines TRBV28 with TRBJ2-3, with 9 bases matching TRBD1. This specimen was peripheral blood, taken before any cancer treatment. This TCR derives from a woman aged 35-70 years with stage I lung adenocarcinoma. The CDR3 spells CASSSPTGGGTDTQYF. DNA of the CDR3: TGTGCCAGCAGTTCCCCGACAGGGGGTGGTACAGATACGCAGTATTTT.